What follows is one T cell receptor beta chain and its context. Antigen unknown. This sample stems from a study of T cell repertoires in cytomegalovirus infection. Across the whole study: Both recently identified HLA-C-restricted and well-studied HLA-B-restricted CMV epitopes were used in the study. Both CMV infection and a matching HLA type were indicated by public TCR beta signatures. Study-wide results and limits: In two of eight donors, the top clonotype was HLA-C-restricted CMV-specific.

TCRdb recomputed calls from the reads with MiXCR, one row per CDR3 protein. The sample records 750,000 to 950,000 distinct CDR3 sequences, 25% to 30% being singletons. This CDR3 is built from 15 residues. V was shortened by 1 base and J by 3 bases, with 10 bases between the two germline ends. Germline-derived CDR1 and CDR2 are MNHNS and SASEGT. The specimen comprised cultured CD8+ T cells from PBMCs, sampled from culture after CMV antigen stimulation. The rearrangement links TRBV6-1 to TRBJ2-1; no firm D call. The sequence came from a human donor in good health (CMV status not recorded). Some clones in this sample may be carry-over from other donors' samples. The CDR3 region is CASSEVVRIYNEQFF. Written as DNA, the CDR3 is TGTGCCAGCAGTGAAGTGGTACGAATCTACAATGAGCAGTTCTTC.